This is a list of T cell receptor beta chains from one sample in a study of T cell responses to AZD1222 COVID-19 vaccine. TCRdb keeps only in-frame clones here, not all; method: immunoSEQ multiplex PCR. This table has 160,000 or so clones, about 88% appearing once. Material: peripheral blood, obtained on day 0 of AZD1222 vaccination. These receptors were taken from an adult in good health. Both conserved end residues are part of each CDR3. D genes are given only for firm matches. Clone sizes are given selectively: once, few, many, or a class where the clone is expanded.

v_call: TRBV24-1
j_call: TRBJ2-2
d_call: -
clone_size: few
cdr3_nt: TGTGCCACCAGTGCCCCTCGACGGGCCGGGGAGCTGTTTTTT
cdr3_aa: CATSAPRRAGELFF

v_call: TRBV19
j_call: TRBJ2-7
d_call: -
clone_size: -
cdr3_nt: TGTGCCAGTAGTATAGCCCCTTCCTACGAGCAGTACTTC
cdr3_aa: CASSIAPSYEQYF

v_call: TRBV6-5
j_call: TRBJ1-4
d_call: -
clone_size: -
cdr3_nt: TGTGCCAGCAGTTACTCAGGGTCAGCTAATGAAAAACTGTTTTTT
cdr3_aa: CASSYSGSANEKLFF

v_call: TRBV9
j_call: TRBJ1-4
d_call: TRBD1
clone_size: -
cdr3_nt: TGTGCCAGCAGCGAACAGGGGGATACTAATGAAAAACTGTTTTTT
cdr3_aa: CASSEQGDTNEKLFF

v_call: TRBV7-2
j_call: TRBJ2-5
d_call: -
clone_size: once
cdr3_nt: TGTGCCAGCAGCTTATTGTACCAAGAGACCCAGTACTTC
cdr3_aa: CASSLLYQETQYF

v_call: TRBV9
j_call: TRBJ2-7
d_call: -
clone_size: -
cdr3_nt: TGTGCCAGCAGCCTAGGACCTTCTTCCAACGAGCAGTACTTC
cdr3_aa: CASSLGPSSNEQYF

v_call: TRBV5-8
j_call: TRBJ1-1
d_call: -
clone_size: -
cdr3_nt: TGTGCCAGCAGCCCACAGCCGAACACTGAAGCTTTCTTT
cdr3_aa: CASSPQPNTEAFF

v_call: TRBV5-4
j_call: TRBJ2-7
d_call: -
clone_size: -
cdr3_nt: TGTGCCAGCAGGTTTGGGGGGACGAGTTCCTACGAGCAGTACTTC
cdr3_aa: CASRFGGTSSYEQYF

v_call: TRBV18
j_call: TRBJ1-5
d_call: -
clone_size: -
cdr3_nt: TGTGCCAGCTCTCCGTTCGGGGGTGGTTCGAACAATCAGCCCCAGCATTTT
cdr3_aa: CASSPFGGGSNNQPQHF

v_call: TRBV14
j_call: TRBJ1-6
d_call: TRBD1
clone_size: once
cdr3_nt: TGTGCCAGCAGTCAGCGAGGCGGGACAGTTTCACCCCTCCACTTT
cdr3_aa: CASSQRGGTVSPLHF

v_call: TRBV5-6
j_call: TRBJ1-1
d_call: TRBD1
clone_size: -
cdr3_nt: TGTGCCAGCAGCTTTACAGGGGGCAGTGGCACTGAAGCTTTCTTT
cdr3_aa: CASSFTGGSGTEAFF

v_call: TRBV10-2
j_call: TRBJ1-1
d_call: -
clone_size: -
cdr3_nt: TGCGCCAGCAGTGAGTCGGGCGGGAGGATGAACACTGAAGCTTTCTTT
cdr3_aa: CASSESGGRMNTEAFF

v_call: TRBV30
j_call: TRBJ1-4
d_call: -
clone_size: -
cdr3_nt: TGTGCCTGGAGGAAAGGGTATGAAAAACTGTTTTTT
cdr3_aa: CAWRKGYEKLFF

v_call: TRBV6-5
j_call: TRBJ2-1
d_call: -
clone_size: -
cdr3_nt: TGTGCCACTTCGGCACAGCGGTACAATGAGCAGTTCTTC
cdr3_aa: CATSAQRYNEQFF

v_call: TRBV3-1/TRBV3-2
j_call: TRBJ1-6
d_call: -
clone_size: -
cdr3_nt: TGTGCCAGCAGCCACAGGGGTTTGAATTCACCCCTCCACTTT
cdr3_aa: CASSHRGLNSPLHF

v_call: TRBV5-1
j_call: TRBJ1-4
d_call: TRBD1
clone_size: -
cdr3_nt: TGCGCCAGCAGCTTACAGGGGACTGAAAAACTGTTTTTT
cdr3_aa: CASSLQGTEKLFF

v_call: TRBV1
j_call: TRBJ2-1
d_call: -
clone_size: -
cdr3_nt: TGCACCAGCAGCCAATATAGGACCGGACTAACGCAGTTCTTC
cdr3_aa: CTSSQYRTGLTQFF

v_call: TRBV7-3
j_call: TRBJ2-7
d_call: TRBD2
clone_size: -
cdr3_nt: TGTGCCAGCAGCTTAACGGGAGGGGTAAGCTCCTACGAGCAGTACTTC
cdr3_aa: CASSLTGGVSSYEQYF

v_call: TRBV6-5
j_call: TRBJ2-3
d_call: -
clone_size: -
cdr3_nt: TGTGCCAGCAGTTATTCAGGCAGCCGCACAGATACGCAGTATTTT
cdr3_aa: CASSYSGSRTDTQYF

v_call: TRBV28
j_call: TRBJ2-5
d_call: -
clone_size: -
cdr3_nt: TGTGCCAGCAGTATCGTGGGAGACTACCAAGAGACCCAGTACTTC
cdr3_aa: CASSIVGDYQETQYF

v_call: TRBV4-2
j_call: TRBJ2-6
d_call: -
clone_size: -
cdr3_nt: TGTGCCAGCAGCCAAGATCTAACCTCTGGGGCCAACGTCCTGACTTTC
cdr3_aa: CASSQDLTSGANVLTF

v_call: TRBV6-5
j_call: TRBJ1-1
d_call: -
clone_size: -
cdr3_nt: TGTGCCAGCAGTTACTCGAGTATGGGAAACACTGAAGCTTTCTTT
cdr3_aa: CASSYSSMGNTEAFF

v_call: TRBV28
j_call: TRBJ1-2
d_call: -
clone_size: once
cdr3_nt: TGTGCCAGCAGTTTATCCCGGACACGGTCGAACTATGGCTACACCTTC
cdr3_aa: CASSLSRTRSNYGYTF

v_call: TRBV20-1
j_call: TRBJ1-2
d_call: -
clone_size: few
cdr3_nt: TGCAGTGTAACCGGGAGTGATGGCTACACCTTC
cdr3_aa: CSVTGSDGYTF

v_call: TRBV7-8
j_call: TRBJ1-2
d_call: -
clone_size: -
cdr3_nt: TGTGCCAGCAGCCCATTGGGCCGACTAGGCTATGGCTACACCTTC
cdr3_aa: CASSPLGRLGYGYTF

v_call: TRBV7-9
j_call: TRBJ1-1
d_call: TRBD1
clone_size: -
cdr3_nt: TGTGCCAGCAGCTTAGGACAGGGAACTGAAGCTTTCTTT
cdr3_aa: CASSLGQGTEAFF

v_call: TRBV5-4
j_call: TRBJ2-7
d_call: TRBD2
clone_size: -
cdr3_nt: TGTGCCAGCAGCCGGGGACTAGCGGGAGGTGGCGAGCAGTACTTC
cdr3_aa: CASSRGLAGGGEQYF

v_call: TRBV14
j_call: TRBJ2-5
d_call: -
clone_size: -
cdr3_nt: TGTGCCAGCAGCCCGAGAAGGGGACTCCCCCAAGAGACCCAGTACTTC
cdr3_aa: CASSPRRGLPQETQYF

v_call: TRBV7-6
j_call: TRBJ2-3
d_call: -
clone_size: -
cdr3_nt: TGTGCCAGCAGCTTTCGGGCGGGGGCCGCCACAGATACGCAGTATTTT
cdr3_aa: CASSFRAGAATDTQYF

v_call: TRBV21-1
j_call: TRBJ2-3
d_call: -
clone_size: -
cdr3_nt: TGTGCCAGCAGCAAAGGTGCTGGGGAGTTAGAAGATACGCAGTATTTT
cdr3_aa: CASSKGAGELEDTQYF

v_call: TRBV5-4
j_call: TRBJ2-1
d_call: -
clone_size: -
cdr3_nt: TGTGCCAGCAGCTTAGTCGTCGGGAGCTCCTACAATGAGCAGTTCTTC
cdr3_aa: CASSLVVGSSYNEQFF

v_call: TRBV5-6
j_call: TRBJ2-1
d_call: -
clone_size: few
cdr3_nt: TGTGCCAGCAGCTTGGGCAATGAGCAGTTCTTC
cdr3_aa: CASSLGNEQFF

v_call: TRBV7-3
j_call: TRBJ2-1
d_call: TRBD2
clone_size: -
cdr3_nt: TGTGCCAGCAGCTTAATGGCTAGCGGGAGTCTGAATGAGCAGTTCTTC
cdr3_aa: CASSLMASGSLNEQFF

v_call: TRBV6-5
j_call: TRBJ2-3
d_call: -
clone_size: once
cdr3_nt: TGTGCCAGCACCCCCGGGGGACCAGATACGCAGTATTTT
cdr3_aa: CASTPGGPDTQYF

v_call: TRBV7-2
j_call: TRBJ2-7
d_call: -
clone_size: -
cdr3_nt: TGTGCCAGCACCACCCCAGGAGTCTACGAGCAGTACTTC
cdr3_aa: CASTTPGVYEQYF

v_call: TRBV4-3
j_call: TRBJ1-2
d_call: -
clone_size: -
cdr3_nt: TGCGCCAGCAGCCAAGATCACAGGGCCTATGGCTACACCTTC
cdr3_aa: CASSQDHRAYGYTF

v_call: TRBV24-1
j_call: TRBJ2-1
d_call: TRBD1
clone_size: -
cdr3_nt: TGTGCCACCAGTGATCCCAGGGGGATCAGCAATGAGCAGTTCTTC
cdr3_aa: CATSDPRGISNEQFF

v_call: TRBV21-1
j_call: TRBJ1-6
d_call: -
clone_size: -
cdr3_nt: TGTGCCAGCAGCAACAGAAGGAGCAATTCACCCCTCCACTTT
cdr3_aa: CASSNRRSNSPLHF

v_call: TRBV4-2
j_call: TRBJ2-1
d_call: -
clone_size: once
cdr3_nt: TGTGCCAGCAGCCAAGATGGGAATAGTCGCAATGAGCAGTTCTTC
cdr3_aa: CASSQDGNSRNEQFF

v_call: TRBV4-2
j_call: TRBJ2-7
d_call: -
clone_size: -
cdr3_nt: TGTGCCAGCAGCCAAGATCGCGGGACAGCAGCCTACGAGCAGTACTTC
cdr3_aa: CASSQDRGTAAYEQYF

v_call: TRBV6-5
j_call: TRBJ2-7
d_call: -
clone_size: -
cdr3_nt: TGTGCCAGCAGTCCCTCAGGGGTTGAACAGTACTTC
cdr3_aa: CASSPSGVEQYF

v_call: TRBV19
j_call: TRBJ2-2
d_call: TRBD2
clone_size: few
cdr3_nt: TGTGCCAGTAGCTCCCCCCCGGGACTAGCGGGAGGGGGGAACACCGGGGAGCTGTTTTTT
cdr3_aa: CASSSPPGLAGGGNTGELFF

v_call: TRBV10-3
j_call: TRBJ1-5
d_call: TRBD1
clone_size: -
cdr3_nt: TGTGCCATCAGTGAAGAGGACAGGGTTGTTCAGCCCCAGCATTTT
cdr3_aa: CAISEEDRVVQPQHF

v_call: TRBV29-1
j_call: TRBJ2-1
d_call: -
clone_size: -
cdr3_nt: TGCAGCGTTGACTGGCGGCAAAGGGGGCAGTTCTTC
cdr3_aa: CSVDWRQRGQFF

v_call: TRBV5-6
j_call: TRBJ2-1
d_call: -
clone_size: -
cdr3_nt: TGTGCCAGCAGCTCAGGCTGGGGGACCTACAATGAGCAGTTCTTC
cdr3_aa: CASSSGWGTYNEQFF

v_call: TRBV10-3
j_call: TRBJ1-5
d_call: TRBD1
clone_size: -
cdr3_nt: TGTGCCATCAGTGAGGGGACAGTTAATCAGCCCCAGCATTTT
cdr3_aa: CAISEGTVNQPQHF

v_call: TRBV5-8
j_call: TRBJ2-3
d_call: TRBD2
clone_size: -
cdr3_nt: TGTGCCAGCAGCTCCGGACTAGCGGGGGAGACAGATACGCAGTATTTT
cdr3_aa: CASSSGLAGETDTQYF

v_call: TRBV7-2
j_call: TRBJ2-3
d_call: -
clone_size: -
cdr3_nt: TGTGCCAGCAGCTTACAAACTACAACCGCCGATACGCAGTATTTT
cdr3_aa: CASSLQTTTADTQYF

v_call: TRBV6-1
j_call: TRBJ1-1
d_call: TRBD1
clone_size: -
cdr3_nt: TGTGCCAGCAGGAGGGACAGCTTCACTGAAGCTTTCTTT
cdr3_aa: CASRRDSFTEAFF

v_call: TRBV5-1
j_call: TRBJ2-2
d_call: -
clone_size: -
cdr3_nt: TGCGCCAGCAGCGCGGGACGGCTCAACACCGGGGAGCTGTTTTTT
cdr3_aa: CASSAGRLNTGELFF

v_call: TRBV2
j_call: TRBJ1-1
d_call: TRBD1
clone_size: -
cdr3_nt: TGTGCCAGCACTAACCGGGGACAGGGAGAGGGCACTGAAGCTTTCTTT
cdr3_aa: CASTNRGQGEGTEAFF

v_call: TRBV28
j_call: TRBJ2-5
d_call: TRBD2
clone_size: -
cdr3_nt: TGTGCCAGCAGTCGCCCGGGACTAGTGGGCGAGACCCAGTACTTC
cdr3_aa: CASSRPGLVGETQYF